These 4 T cell receptor beta chains were all obtained from the same sample, sequenced in a study of T-cell reconstitution after alpha-beta-depleted transplantation in children. A TCRbeta library incorporating unique molecular identifiers was prepared. Each CDR3 protein gets one entry after TCRdb re-called the PCR reads with MiXCR. Counted here are some 390,000 distinct CDR3 sequences, around 21% occurring once; the ten biggest clones make up 3.8%. The material was PBMCs from the stem cell graft donor, obtained from the stem cell graft. Receptors were obtained from a human donor who donated a stem cell graft to a child with acute myeloid leukemia.

The chain is built from TRBV10-1 and TRBJ2-5; no firm D call. Trimming pared 3 bases from V and 4 bases from J, leaving 9 bases between. The CDR3 has 13 amino acids. Germline CDR1 reads WNHNN; CDR2 reads SYGVQD (reference sequence). CDR3 sequence: CASSETLGETQYF. CDR3 nucleotide sequence: TGCGCCAGCAGTGAAACACTGGGAGAGACCCAGTACTTC.

This clonotype was recorded a few times. The chain links TRBV28 to TRBJ2-7; 7 bases fit TRBD1. The CDR3 is 12 residues long. V shed 7 bases and J 1 base; nucleotides not matched to a gene: 1. Germline CDR1 reads MDHEN; CDR2 reads SYDVKM. The CDR3 DNA sequence: TGTGCCAGCAAGGGACAGTCCTACGAGCAGTACTTC. It encodes CASKGQSYEQYF. The full variable domain, in which reference TRBV28 and TRBJ2-7 provide the parts outside the CDR3, is DVKVTQSSRYLVKRTGEKVFLECVQDMDHENMFWYRQDPGLGLRLIYFSYDVKMKEKGDIPEGYSVSREKKERFSLILESASTNQTSMYLCASKGQSYEQYFGPGTRLTVT.

The chain couples TRBV5-1 to TRBJ1-2, with D possibly TRBD1 on 5 matching bases. The V gene's germline CDR1 is SGHRS and CDR2 YFSETQ. Trimming shortened V by 7 bases and J by 8 bases, and 15 bases separated the two germline ends. This CDR3 has 12 amino acids. The CDR3 region is CASRYRGSGYTF. The CDR3 DNA is TGCGCCAGCCGCTATAGGGGTAGCGGCTACACCTTC.

The chain is built from TRBV29-1 and TRBJ2-2; tentative D call: TRBD1 (7 bases). The CDR3 is made up of 15 amino acids. Trimming removed 5 bases from V and 5 bases from J, with 18 bases in between. Germline V CDR1 and CDR2: SQVTM, ANQGSEA. Written as DNA, the CDR3 is TGCAGCGTTTCCCTTAACAGGGGAGGAACCGGGGAGCTGTTTTTT. This translates into CSVSLNRGGTGELFF.